The entry below gives a single TCR beta chain sequence along with its context. What it binds is not known. The V gene lost 1 base and the J gene lost 11 bases, with 11 bases spanning the gap. Germline V gene data show CDR1 as SGHTA and CDR2 as FQGNSA. CDR3 size: 12 residues. This record belongs to a study of lymphopenia after photon versus proton radiotherapy. Broader study findings: Under photons, naive T cells and diversity fell while effector/memory populations rose.

Generated by immunoSEQ multiplex PCR, the TCRdb table keeps only in-frame clones and is missing some. The table lists 25,000 to 30,000 clones, 90% of them singletons. The clonotype originates from a woman in her forties or fifties with cholangiocarcinoma. The chain employs TRBV7-2 and TRBJ1-1; D gene uncertain. The source was peripheral blood, collected from a patient treated with photon-based radiotherapy. The CDR3: CASSLDYPGAFF. The DNA of the CDR3 is TGTGCCAGCAGCTTAGATTACCCTGGGGCTTTCTTT.